The present TCR beta chain was sequenced within a study of blood T cells in healthy people across ages. Whole-study results and caveats: Age advanced and TCR beta diversity per million T cells fell, roughly linearly.

The CDR3 runs 14 residues. Germline CDR1 and CDR2: SQVTM and ANQGSEA. Primed by a sample-barcoded 5' primer and a J-beta primer mix, a second PCR proceeded for 7 to 11 cycles. Using its own MiXCR run on the 5' RACE reads, TCRdb lists one record per CDR3 protein. Found here are some 850,000 distinct CDR3 sequences, approximately 24% of them singletons; the top ten hold roughly 3.1%. As regards this clonotype: Antigen: not known.

In each sample, at least 6.5 million PBMCs were isolated. Another study also made use of these data, one on T cells of mothers and their children. Per that paper: The people who donated were a few healthy Caucasian mothers and their six children. Versus unrelated pairs, overlap was slightly higher in related mother-child pairs, without reaching significance.

Sequenced material: blood. This TCR came from a boy aged 5-17 years in good health. The chain couples TRBV29-1 to TRBJ2-5; TRBD1 matches at 7 bases. With the DNA end fitting TRBJ2-1 better, the J assignment may be wrong. In nucleotides, the CDR3 is TGCAGCGTTGAAGCTCGGGACAGCTACAATGAGCAGTTCTTC. Its translation: CSVEARDSYNEQFF.